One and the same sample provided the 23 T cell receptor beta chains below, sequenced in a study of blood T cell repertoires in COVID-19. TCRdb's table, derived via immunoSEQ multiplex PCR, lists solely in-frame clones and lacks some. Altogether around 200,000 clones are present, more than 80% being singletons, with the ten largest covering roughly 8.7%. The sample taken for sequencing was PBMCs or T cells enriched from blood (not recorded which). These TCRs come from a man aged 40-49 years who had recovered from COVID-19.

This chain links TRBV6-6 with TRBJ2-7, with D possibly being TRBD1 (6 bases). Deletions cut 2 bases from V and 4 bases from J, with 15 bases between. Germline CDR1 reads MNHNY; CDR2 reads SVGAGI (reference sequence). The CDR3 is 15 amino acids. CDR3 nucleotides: TGTGCCAGCAGTTACCCGCAGGGGAATGCGTACGAGCAGTACTTC. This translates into CASSYPQGNAYEQYF.

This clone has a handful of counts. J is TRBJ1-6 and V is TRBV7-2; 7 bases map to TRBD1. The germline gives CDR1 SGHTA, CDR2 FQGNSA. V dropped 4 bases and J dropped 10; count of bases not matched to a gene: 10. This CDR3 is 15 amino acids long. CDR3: CASSSRQGGKSPLHF. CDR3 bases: TGTGCCAGCAGCTCTAGACAGGGTGGCAAATCACCCCTCCACTTT.

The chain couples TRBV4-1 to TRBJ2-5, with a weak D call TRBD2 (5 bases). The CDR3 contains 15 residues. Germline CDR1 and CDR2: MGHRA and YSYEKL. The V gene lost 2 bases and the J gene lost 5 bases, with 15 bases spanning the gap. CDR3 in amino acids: CASSQQETRGETQYF. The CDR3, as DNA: TGCGCCAGCAGCCAACAAGAGACTCGAGGGGAGACCCAGTACTTC.

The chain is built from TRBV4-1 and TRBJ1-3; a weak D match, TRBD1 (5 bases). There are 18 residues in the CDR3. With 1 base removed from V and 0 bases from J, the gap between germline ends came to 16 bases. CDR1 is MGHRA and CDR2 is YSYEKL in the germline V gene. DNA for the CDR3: TGCGCCAGCAGCCAAGTGGACATGGGCTTCGTCTCTGGAAACACCATATATTTT. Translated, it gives CASSQVDMGFVSGNTIYF.

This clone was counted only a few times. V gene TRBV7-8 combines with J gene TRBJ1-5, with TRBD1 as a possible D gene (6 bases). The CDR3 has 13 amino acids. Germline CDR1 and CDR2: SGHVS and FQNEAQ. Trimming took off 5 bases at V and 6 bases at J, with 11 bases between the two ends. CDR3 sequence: CASSRGQSQPQHF. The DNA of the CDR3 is TGTGCCAGCAGCCGGGGACAATCTCAGCCCCAGCATTTT.

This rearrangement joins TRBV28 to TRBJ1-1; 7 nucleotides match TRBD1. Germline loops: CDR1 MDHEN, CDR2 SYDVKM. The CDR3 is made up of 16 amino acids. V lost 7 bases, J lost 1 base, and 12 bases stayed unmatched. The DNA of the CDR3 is TGTGCCAGCATCCCCAGGGGGGCAGGTTGGAACACTGAAGCTTTCTTT. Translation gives CASIPRGAGWNTEAFF.

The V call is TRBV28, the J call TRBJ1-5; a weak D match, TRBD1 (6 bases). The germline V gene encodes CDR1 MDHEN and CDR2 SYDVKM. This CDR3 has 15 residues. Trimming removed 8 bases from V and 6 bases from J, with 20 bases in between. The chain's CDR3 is CASSQGAGDRQPQHF. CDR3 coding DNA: TGTGCCAGCTCCCAAGGGGCAGGGGATCGTCAGCCCCAGCATTTT. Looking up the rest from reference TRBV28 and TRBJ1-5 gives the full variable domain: DVKVTQSSRYLVKRTGEKVFLECVQDMDHENMFWYRQDPGLGLRLIYFSYDVKMKEKGDIPEGYSVSREKKERFSLILESASTNQTSMYLCASSQGAGDRQPQHFGDGTRLSIL.

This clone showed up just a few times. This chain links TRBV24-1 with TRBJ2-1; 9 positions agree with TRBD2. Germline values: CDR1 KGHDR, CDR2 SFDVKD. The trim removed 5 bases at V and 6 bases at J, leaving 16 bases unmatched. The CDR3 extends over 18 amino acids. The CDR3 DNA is TGTGCCACCAGTGGCTTGACCGCCGGGACTAGCAGACCCAATGAGCAGTTCTTC. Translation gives CATSGLTAGTSRPNEQFF.

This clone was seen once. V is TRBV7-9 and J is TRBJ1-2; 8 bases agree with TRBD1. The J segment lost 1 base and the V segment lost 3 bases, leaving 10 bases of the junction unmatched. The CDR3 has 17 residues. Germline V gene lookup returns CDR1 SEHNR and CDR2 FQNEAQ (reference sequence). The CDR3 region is CASSFPQGQGGNYGYTF. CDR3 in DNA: TGTGCCAGCAGCTTTCCTCAAGGACAGGGAGGTAACTATGGCTACACCTTC.

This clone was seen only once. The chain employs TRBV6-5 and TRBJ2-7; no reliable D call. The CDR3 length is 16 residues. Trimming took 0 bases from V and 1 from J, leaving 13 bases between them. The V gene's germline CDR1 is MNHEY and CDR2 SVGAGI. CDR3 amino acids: CASSYSGGGFSYEQYF. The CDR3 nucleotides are TGTGCCAGCAGTTACTCCGGCGGCGGCTTTTCCTACGAGCAGTACTTC.

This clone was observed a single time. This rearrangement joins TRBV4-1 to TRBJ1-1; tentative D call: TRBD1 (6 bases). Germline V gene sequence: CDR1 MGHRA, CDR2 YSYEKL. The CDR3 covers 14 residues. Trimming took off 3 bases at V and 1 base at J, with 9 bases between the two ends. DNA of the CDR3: TGCGCCAGCAGCCAGCCGGGACAGAACACTGAAGCTTTCTTT. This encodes CASSQPGQNTEAFF.

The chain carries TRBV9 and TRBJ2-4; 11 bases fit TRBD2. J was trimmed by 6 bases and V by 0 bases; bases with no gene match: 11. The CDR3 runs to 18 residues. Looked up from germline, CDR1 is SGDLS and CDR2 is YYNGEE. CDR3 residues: CASSVDPATSGARNIQYF. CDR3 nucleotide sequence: TGTGCCAGCAGCGTAGATCCCGCGACTAGCGGGGCACGAAACATTCAGTACTTC.

The CDR3 reads CASSGEEWLAGYNEQFF. The CDR3 nucleotides are TGTGCCAGCAGCGGCGAAGAATGGCTAGCGGGTTACAATGAGCAGTTCTTC. The genes are TRBV9 and TRBJ2-1; 8 positions match TRBD2. J was trimmed by 4 bases and V by 3 bases; bases with no gene match: 12. CDR1 is SGDLS, CDR2 YYNGEE, per germline. The CDR3 consists of 17 residues.

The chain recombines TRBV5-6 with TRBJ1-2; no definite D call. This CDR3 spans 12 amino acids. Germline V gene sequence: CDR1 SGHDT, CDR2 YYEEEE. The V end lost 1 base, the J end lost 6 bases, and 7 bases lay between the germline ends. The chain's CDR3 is CASSLSANGYTF. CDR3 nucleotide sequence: TGTGCCAGCAGCTTGTCCGCGAATGGCTACACCTTC.

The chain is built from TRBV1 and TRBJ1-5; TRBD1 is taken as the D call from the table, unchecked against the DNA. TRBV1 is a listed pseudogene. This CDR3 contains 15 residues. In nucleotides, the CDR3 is TGCACCAGCCGCCCGAAGAACAGGGGAAATCAGCCCCAGCATTTT. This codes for CTSRPKNRGNQPQHF.

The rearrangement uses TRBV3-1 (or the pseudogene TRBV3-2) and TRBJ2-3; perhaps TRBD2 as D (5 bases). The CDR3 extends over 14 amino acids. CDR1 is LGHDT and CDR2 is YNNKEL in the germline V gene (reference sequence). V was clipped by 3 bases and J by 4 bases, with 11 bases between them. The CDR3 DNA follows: TGTGCCAGCAGCCAGCCGGGAAGGCCAGATACGCAGTATTTT. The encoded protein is CASSQPGRPDTQYF.

The CDR3 region is CASSGGTGRGYTF. CDR3 bases: TGTGCCAGCAGCGGTGGGACAGGGCGAGGCTACACCTTC. V is TRBV7-9 and J is TRBJ1-2; 9 positions match TRBD1. This CDR3 is built from 13 residues. Germline lookup yields CDR1 SEHNR and CDR2 FQNEAQ (reference sequence). Losses at the gene ends were 5 bases for V and 8 bases for J; bases not matched to a gene: 6.

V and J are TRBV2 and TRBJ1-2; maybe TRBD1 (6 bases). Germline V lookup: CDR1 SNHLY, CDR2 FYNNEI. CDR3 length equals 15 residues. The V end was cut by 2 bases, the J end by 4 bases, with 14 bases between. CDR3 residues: CASSEIVTGSYGYTF. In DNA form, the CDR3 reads TGTGCCAGCAGTGAAATTGTCACAGGGAGCTATGGCTACACCTTC. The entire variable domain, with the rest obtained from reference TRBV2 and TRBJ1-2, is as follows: EPEVTQTPSHQVTQMGQEVILRCVPISNHLYFYWYRQILGQKVEFLVSFYNNEISEKSEIFDDQFSVERPDGSNFTLKIRSTKLEDSAMYFCASSEIVTGSYGYTFGSGTRLTVV.

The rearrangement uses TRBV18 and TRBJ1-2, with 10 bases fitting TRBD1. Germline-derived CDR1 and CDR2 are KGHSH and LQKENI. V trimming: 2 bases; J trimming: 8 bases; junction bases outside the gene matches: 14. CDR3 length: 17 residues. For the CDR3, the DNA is TGTGCCAGCTCACCAAGACTTACCGGGACAGGGGATGAAGGCTACACCTTC. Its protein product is CASSPRLTGTGDEGYTF.

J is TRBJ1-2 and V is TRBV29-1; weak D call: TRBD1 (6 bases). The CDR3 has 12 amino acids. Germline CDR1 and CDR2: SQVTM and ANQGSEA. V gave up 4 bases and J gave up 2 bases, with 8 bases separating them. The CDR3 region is CSVGTANYGYTF. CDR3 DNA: TGCAGCGTTGGGACAGCAAACTATGGCTACACCTTC.

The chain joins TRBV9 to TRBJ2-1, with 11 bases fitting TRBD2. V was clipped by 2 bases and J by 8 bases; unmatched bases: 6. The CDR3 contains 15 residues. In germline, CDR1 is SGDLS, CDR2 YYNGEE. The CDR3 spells CASSVTSGKIHEQFF. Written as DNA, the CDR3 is TGTGCCAGCAGCGTGACTAGCGGGAAGATCCATGAGCAGTTCTTC.

The CDR3 region is CASSQGYFSYNEQFF. In nucleotides, the CDR3 is TGTGCCAGCAGTCAGGGATACTTCTCCTACAATGAGCAGTTCTTC. The chain links TRBV7-3 to TRBJ2-1, with D perhaps TRBD1 (5 bases). This CDR3 has 15 amino acids. CDR1 is SGHTA and CDR2 is FQGTGA in the germline V gene. Trimming took 6 bases from V and 0 from J, leaving 12 bases between them. The variable domain in full, with the rest retrieved from reference TRBV7-3 and TRBJ2-1, is GAGVSQTPSNKVTEKGKYVELRCDPISGHTALYWYRQSLGQGPEFLIYFQGTGAADDSGLPNDRFFAVRPEGSVSTLKIQRTERGDSAVYLCASSQGYFSYNEQFFGPGTRLTVL.

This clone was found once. The CDR3 region is CATSLHPGQGSGYTF. In nucleotides, the CDR3 is TGTGCCACCAGCCTCCACCCGGGACAGGGGTCAGGCTACACCTTC. The chain links TRBV15 to TRBJ1-2, with 10 positions matching TRBD1. Germline lookup yields CDR1 LNHNV and CDR2 YYDKDF (reference sequence). CDR3 size: 15 residues. V gave up 5 bases and J gave up 8 bases; unmatched junction bases: 11.